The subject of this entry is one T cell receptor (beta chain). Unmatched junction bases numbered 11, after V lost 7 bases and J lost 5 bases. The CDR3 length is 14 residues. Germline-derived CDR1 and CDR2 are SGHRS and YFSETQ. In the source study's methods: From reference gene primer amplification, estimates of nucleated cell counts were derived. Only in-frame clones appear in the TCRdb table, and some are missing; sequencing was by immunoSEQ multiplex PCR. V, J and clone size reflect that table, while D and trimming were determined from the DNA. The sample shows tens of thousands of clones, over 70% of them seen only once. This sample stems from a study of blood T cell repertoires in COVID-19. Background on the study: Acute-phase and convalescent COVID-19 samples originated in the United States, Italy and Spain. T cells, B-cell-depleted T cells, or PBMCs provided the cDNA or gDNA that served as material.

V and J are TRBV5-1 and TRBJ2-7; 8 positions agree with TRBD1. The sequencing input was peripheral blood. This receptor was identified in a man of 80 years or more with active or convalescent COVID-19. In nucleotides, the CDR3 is TGCGCCAGCTCCACCTCAGGGGGCGGACACGAGCAGTACTTC. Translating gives CASSTSGGGHEQYF.